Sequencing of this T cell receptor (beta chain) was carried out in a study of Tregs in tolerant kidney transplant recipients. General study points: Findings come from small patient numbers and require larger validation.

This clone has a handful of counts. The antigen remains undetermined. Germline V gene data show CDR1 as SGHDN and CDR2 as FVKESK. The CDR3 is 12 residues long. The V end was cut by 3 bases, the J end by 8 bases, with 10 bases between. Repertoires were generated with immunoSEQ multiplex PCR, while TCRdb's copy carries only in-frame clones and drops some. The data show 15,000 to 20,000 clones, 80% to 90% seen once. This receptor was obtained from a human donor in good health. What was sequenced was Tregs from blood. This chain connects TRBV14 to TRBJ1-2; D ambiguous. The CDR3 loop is CASSHGLSGYTF. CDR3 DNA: TGTGCCAGCAGCCATGGACTCTCGGGCTACACCTTC.